Following are 30 T cell receptor beta chains from one sample sequenced in a study of PD-1 blockade in classical Hodgkin lymphoma. Produced via immunoSEQ multiplex PCR; TCRdb's table is partial and in-frame only. In the table there are some 15,000 clones, approximately 83% of which are singletons. In every patient, relapse followed autologous stem cell transplantation, while exposure to brentuximab vedotin differed. Sequencing was performed on peripheral blood mononuclear cells (PBMCs), taken before the second cycle of nivolumab. These receptors were obtained from a human donor with classical Hodgkin lymphoma.

V and J are TRBV10-3 and TRBJ2-5; 14 bases fit TRBD2. The CDR3 runs 16 residues. Per the germline V gene, CDR1 is ENHRY and CDR2 is SYGVKD. Trimming took 6 bases from V and 4 from J; bases not matched to a gene: 7. The CDR3 DNA sequence: TGTGCCATCAGGTCGGGACTAGCGGGGGATTTAGAGACCCAGTACTTC. It is translated as CAIRSGLAGDLETQYF.

V is TRBV6-6 and J is TRBJ1-4; D unclear. There are 13 residues in the CDR3. Trimming shortened V by 10 bases and J by 5 bases, and 14 bases separated the two germline ends. Germline-derived CDR1 and CDR2 are MNHNY and SVGAGI (reference sequence). For the CDR3, the DNA is TGTGCCACCTTCATGCACCTGAATGAAAAACTGTTTTTT. This translates into CATFMHLNEKLFF.

This chain joins TRBV11-2 and TRBJ2-7; TRBD2 is a possible D gene (7 bases). Deletions cut 1 base from V and 0 bases from J, with 10 bases between. The germline V gene encodes CDR1 SGHAT and CDR2 FQNNGV. CDR3 size: 15 residues. CDR3: CASSLVGGPSYEQYF. The CDR3 region has the DNA TGTGCCAGCAGCTTAGTCGGGGGGCCCTCCTACGAGCAGTACTTC.

The rearrangement uses TRBV19 and TRBJ1-5; the match to TRBD1 covers 8 bases. The CDR3 runs 18 residues. Germline values: CDR1 LNHDA, CDR2 SQIVND (reference sequence). V trimming: 6 bases; J trimming: 0 bases; junction bases outside the gene matches: 13. CDR3 DNA sequence: TGTGCCAGTAGAGGTAGCGACAGGGGCTTTTATAGCAATCAGCCCCAGCATTTT. Its translation is CASRGSDRGFYSNQPQHF.

This clone was observed a few times. The V call is TRBV2, the J call TRBJ2-7; 7 bases line up with TRBD1. Germline V gene lookup returns CDR1 SNHLY and CDR2 FYNNEI. The CDR3 has 13 residues. Trimming at V came to 6 bases and at J to 2 bases, leaving 4 bases not matched to a gene. CDR3 coding DNA: TGTGCCAGCAGAAACGACAGGGCCTACGAGCAGTACTTC. This encodes CASRNDRAYEQYF.

The rearrangement uses TRBV27 and TRBJ1-2; tentatively, D is TRBD1 (6 bases). Germline values: CDR1 MNHEY, CDR2 SMNVEV (reference sequence). This CDR3 has 15 amino acids. Trimming left V 7 bases short and J 2 bases short, with 17 bases between. The CDR3 bases are TGTGCCAGCACCTCCTACGGGGGCGCCAACTATGGCTACACCTTC. Its translation is CASTSYGGANYGYTF.

The chain carries TRBV30 and TRBJ2-7, with D possibly being TRBD2 (6 bases). The CDR3 spans 14 residues. V lost 3 bases and J 6 bases, leaving 18 bases between the germline ends. The V gene's germline CDR1 is GTSNPN and CDR2 SVGIG (reference sequence). The CDR3 coding sequence is TGTGCCTGGAGCGGGCGACTAGGCTTCTCCGAGCAGTACTTC. Amino acids: CAWSGRLGFSEQYF.

The V call is TRBV29-1, the J call TRBJ1-2; 8 positions agree with TRBD1. Per the germline V gene, CDR1 is SQVTM and CDR2 is ANQGSEA. The CDR3 spans 14 residues. The J segment lost 6 bases and the V segment lost 4 bases, leaving 10 bases of the junction unmatched. In DNA form, the CDR3 reads TGCAGCGTTGTAAGGACAGGGTACGAGAATGGCTACACCTTC. Protein sequence: CSVVRTGYENGYTF.

The J gene is TRBJ2-1, the V gene TRBV5-1; no firm D call. The V gene's germline CDR1 is SGHRS and CDR2 YFSETQ. The CDR3 is 13 amino acids. V dropped 4 bases and J dropped 6 bases, with 11 bases sitting between them. The DNA of the CDR3 is TGCGCCAGCAGCACCGAAGTTGGCAATGAGCAGTTCTTC. Residues: CASSTEVGNEQFF. The variable domain in full, with the rest retrieved from reference TRBV5-1 and TRBJ2-1, is KAGVTQTPRYLIKTRGQQVTLSCSPISGHRSVSWYQQTPGQGLQFLFEYFSETQRNKGNFPGRFSGRQFSNSRSEMNVSTLELGDSALYLCASSTEVGNEQFFGPGTRLTVL.

The chain combines TRBV7-8 with TRBJ2-3; 12 nucleotides line up with TRBD2. Trimming cost V 2 bases and J 0 bases; bases outside gene matches: 6. There are 18 residues in the CDR3. Germline assignment: CDR1 SGHVS and CDR2 FQNEAQ. In DNA, the CDR3 is TGTGCCAGCAGCTTACGACTAGCGGGGGAATGGAGCACAGATACGCAGTATTTT. It translates to CASSLRLAGEWSTDTQYF.

This sequence joins TRBV7-2 and TRBJ1-6; 9 bases line up with TRBD1. CDR1 is SGHTA, CDR2 FQGNSA, per germline. The trim removed 1 base at V and 8 bases at J, leaving 3 bases unmatched. The CDR3 contains 15 residues. The CDR3, as DNA: TGTGCCAGCAGCTTAGTAGGACAGGGGCATTCACCCCTCCACTTT. As protein: CASSLVGQGHSPLHF.

The chain combines TRBV6-5 with TRBJ1-2, with TRBD1 matching 9 bases. The germline CDR1 and CDR2 sequences are MNHEY and SVGAGI. V lost 5 bases to trimming and J lost 4 bases; unmatched junction nucleotides: 5. The CDR3 is 14 amino acids. CDR3 sequence (DNA): TGTGCCAGCAGTAAGGACAGGGGAGGCTATGGCTACACCTTC. This codes for CASSKDRGGYGYTF.

The chain uses TRBV12-5 and TRBJ1-2; D not certain. Trimming took 0 bases from V and 1 from J, leaving 9 bases between them. This CDR3 comprises 15 residues. Germline loops: CDR1 LGHNT, CDR2 FRNRAP. The CDR3 spells CASGLVVRHNYGYTF. The CDR3 DNA follows: TGTGCTAGTGGTTTGGTTGTCCGTCATAACTATGGCTACACCTTC. The variable domain in full, with the rest retrieved from reference TRBV12-5 and TRBJ1-2, is DARVTQTPRHKVTEMGQEVTMRCQPILGHNTVFWYRQTMMQGLELLAYFRNRAPLDDSGMPKDRFSAEMPDATLATLKIQPSEPRDSAVYFCASGLVVRHNYGYTFGSGTRLTVV.

This chain joins TRBV11-2 and TRBJ2-1, with unresolved D. The CDR3 is 14 residues long. Germline V CDR1 and CDR2: SGHAT, FQNNGV. Between the trimmed V and J ends, which lost 2 bases and 5 bases, there was a span of 10 bases. CDR3 in DNA: TGTGCCAGCAGCTTAAGCACAGCAAACAATGAGCAGTTCTTC. This gives the protein CASSLSTANNEQFF. Combining the CDR3 with reference TRBV11-2 and TRBJ2-1 gives the whole variable domain EAGVAQSPRYKIIEKRQSVAFWCNPISGHATLYWYQQILGQGPKLLIQFQNNGVVDDSQLPKDRFSAERLKGVDSTLKIQPAKLEDSAVYLCASSLSTANNEQFFGPGTRLTVL.

This clone was detected once. The chain combines TRBV6-5 with TRBJ2-3, with 10 positions matching TRBD2. The germline V gene encodes CDR1 MNHEY and CDR2 SVGAGI. The CDR3 totals 15 residues. Unmatched junction bases numbered 5, after V lost 6 bases and J lost 2 bases. The CDR3 nucleotides read TGTGCCAGCAGACTACTAGCGGGGTTCACAGATACGCAGTATTTT. The encoded protein is CASRLLAGFTDTQYF.

This chain uses TRBV7-3 with TRBJ2-1; 9 nucleotides line up with TRBD2. Germline loops: CDR1 SGHTA, CDR2 FQGTGA. This CDR3 is 14 amino acids long. J gave up 7 bases and V 5 bases, and 6 bases lay outside the gene matches. In DNA form, the CDR3 reads TGTGCCAGCAGCCCGAATCTAGCGGGAAATGAGCAGTTCTTC. It yields the protein CASSPNLAGNEQFF.

The chain carries TRBV25-1 and TRBJ2-7; D call uncertain. V was clipped by 3 bases and J by 3 bases, with 15 bases between them. The CDR3 loop spans 15 amino acids. Germline CDR1 is MGHDK and CDR2 is SYGVNS. CDR3 protein: CASSEAQASIYEQYF. CDR3 nucleotides: TGTGCCAGCAGTGAGGCCCAGGCTTCTATCTACGAGCAGTACTTC.

The chain employs TRBV19 and TRBJ2-7; D might be TRBD1 (6 bases). Between the trimmed V and J ends, which lost 4 bases and 5 bases, there was a span of 21 bases. Germline-derived CDR1 and CDR2 are LNHDA and SQIVND (reference sequence). There are 16 residues in the CDR3. CDR3 DNA: TGTGCCAGTAGTACCTATCGGGGCAGGGGTCTTGACGAGCAGTACTTC. Its translation is CASSTYRGRGLDEQYF.

V gene TRBV30 combines with J gene TRBJ1-5; D may be TRBD1 (6 bases). CDR1 and CDR2 from the germline V gene are GTSNPN and SVGIG (reference sequence). The length of the CDR3 is 14 residues. Trimming removed 1 base from V and 4 bases from J, with 11 bases in between. DNA for the CDR3: TGTGCCTGGAGTGACAGGGTGGGTAATCAGCCCCAGCATTTT. Translation: CAWSDRVGNQPQHF.

This clone is a singleton in its sample. This chain uses TRBV28 with TRBJ2-1; TRBD2 agrees at 8 bases. Trimming removed 7 bases from V and 4 bases from J; junction bases left unmatched: 6. Germline CDR1 MDHEN, CDR2 SYDVKM. CDR3 size: 14 residues. The CDR3 bases are TGTGCCAGCAAACCGGGAGGGCCATACAATGAGCAGTTCTTC. It is translated as CASKPGGPYNEQFF.

The chain uses TRBV28 and TRBJ2-2; perhaps TRBD1 as D (5 bases). Trimming pared 7 bases from V and 4 bases from J, leaving 16 bases between. The CDR3 is 15 residues long. Germline V lookup: CDR1 MDHEN, CDR2 SYDVKM. The CDR3 DNA is TGTGCCAGCAACATCCTGGGGCAGTTCACCGGGGAGCTGTTTTTT. Its translation: CASNILGQFTGELFF. Full variable domain (outside the CDR3, taken from reference TRBV28 and TRBJ2-2): DVKVTQSSRYLVKRTGEKVFLECVQDMDHENMFWYRQDPGLGLRLIYFSYDVKMKEKGDIPEGYSVSREKKERFSLILESASTNQTSMYLCASNILGQFTGELFFGEGSRLTVL.

The chain has TRBV10-3 and TRBJ2-1, with 13 bases fitting TRBD2. CDR3 length equals 15 residues. V dropped 7 bases and J dropped 6; count of bases not matched to a gene: 6. The germline V gene has CDR1 ENHRY and CDR2 SYGVKD. The CDR3 here is CAINQLAGGSNEQFF. CDR3 nucleotides: TGTGCCATCAACCAACTAGCGGGGGGGTCCAATGAGCAGTTCTTC.

The chain couples TRBV7-2 to TRBJ1-2; D not certain. The germline V and J ends were trimmed by 1 base and 4 bases, with 13 bases remaining between them. This CDR3 is built from 15 residues. Germline V gives CDR1 SGHTA, CDR2 FQGNSA. The CDR3 here is CASSLGGSWGYGYTF. As DNA, the CDR3 is TGTGCCAGCAGCTTAGGGGGATCCTGGGGCTATGGCTACACCTTC.

The rearrangement uses TRBV14 and TRBJ2-5; D is uncertain. V lost 3 bases and J lost 5, with 22 bases in between. Looked up from germline, CDR1 is SGHDN and CDR2 is FVKESK. This CDR3 contains 17 residues. This chain's CDR3 is CASSQRFSSSPVETQYF. DNA for the CDR3: TGTGCCAGCAGCCAGCGATTTTCGTCAAGTCCGGTCGAGACCCAGTACTTC.

This chain links TRBV6-5 with TRBJ2-3; D is ambiguous. CDR3 size: 15 residues. The germline CDR1 and CDR2 sequences are MNHEY and SVGAGI. Deletions cut 2 bases from V and 6 bases from J, with 15 bases between. CDR3 DNA: TGTGCCAGCAGTTACGATGAAAGTCGATCCGATACGCAGTATTTT. Translation: CASSYDESRSDTQYF.

V gene TRBV27 combines with J gene TRBJ2-3; either TRBD1 or TRBD2 may supply D (5 bases each). This CDR3 is 16 amino acids long. Germline CDR1 is MNHEY and CDR2 is SMNVEV (reference sequence). V lost 2 bases and J lost 2, with 14 bases in between. The CDR3 loop is CASSLRGTYNTDTQYF. The CDR3 DNA follows: TGTGCCAGCAGTTTACGAGGGACCTACAACACAGATACGCAGTATTTT.

The rearrangement joins TRBV7-8 to TRBJ1-4; D unresolved. V was trimmed by 5 bases and J by 5 bases, leaving 12 bases between them. Germline lookup yields CDR1 SGHVS and CDR2 FQNEAQ. The CDR3 sequence is 14 residues long. As DNA, the CDR3 is TGTGCCAGCAGCCTCCGGGGAACAAATGAAAAACTGTTTTTT. This codes for CASSLRGTNEKLFF. The full variable domain, in which reference TRBV7-8 and TRBJ1-4 provide the parts outside the CDR3, is GAGVSQSPRYKVAKRGQDVALRCDPISGHVSLFWYQQALGQGPEFLTYFQNEAQLDKSGLPSDRFFAERPEGSVSTLKIQRTQQEDSAVYLCASSLRGTNEKLFFGSGTQLSVL.

The J gene is TRBJ2-2, the V gene TRBV2, with TRBD2 matching over 7 bases. From germline, CDR1 is SNHLY and CDR2 FYNNEI. V trimming: 5 bases; J trimming: 6 bases; junction bases outside the gene matches: 15. The CDR3 covers 17 residues. The CDR3 protein is CASSFRSPGTMSGELFF. The CDR3 DNA reads TGTGCCAGCAGTTTTAGAAGTCCCGGGACTATGTCCGGGGAGCTGTTTTTT.

The rearrangement uses TRBV4-1 and TRBJ1-1; weak D call: TRBD1 (6 bases). The germline V and J ends were trimmed by 0 bases and 4 bases, with 15 bases remaining between them. This CDR3 spans 16 amino acids. Looked up from germline, CDR1 is MGHRA and CDR2 is YSYEKL. The CDR3 nucleotides read TGCGCCAGCAGCCAAGATCAGGGGTGGGGGGGCACTGAAGCTTTCTTT. It yields the protein CASSQDQGWGGTEAFF.

The rearrangement links TRBV28 to TRBJ1-2; possibly TRBD1 for D (6 bases). Trimming removed 6 bases from V and 7 bases from J, with 21 bases in between. Per germline, CDR1 MDHEN and CDR2 SYDVKM. This CDR3 comprises 15 residues. The CDR3, as DNA: TGTGCCAGCAGGCGCGATTCGACAGGCTGGGTTGGCTACACCTTC. It specifies CASRRDSTGWVGYTF.